The 18 T cell receptor beta chains below all came from one sample that was sequenced in a study of long-term antiretroviral therapy in people with HIV (dated by TCRdb to 2022 to 2024). The immunoSEQ hsTCRB v3.0 assay was used at survey level resolution for TRB variable region sequencing. Held by TCRdb, this immuneACCESS table contains in-frame sequences only and omits some clones. Under half of the omission traces to an unresolved V gene where checked; the cause of the rest is unknown. The sample includes around 20,000 clones, with approximately 84% observed a single time. The ten largest clones add up to approximately 7.7% of the sample. Source: unsorted PBMCs, taken 0.9 years after starting antiretroviral therapy. The source is a man younger than 35 with HIV.

V and J are TRBV9 and TRBJ2-7; TRBD2 matches at 7 bases. V lost 0 bases and J lost 0; bases outside the gene matches: 3. The CDR3 contains 15 residues. Germline CDR1 reads SGDLS; CDR2 reads YYNGEE. CDR3 in amino acids: CASSVGGLNSYEQYF. The CDR3 nucleotides are TGTGCCAGCAGCGTAGGGGGACTAAACTCCTACGAGCAGTACTTC.

This clone was found once. CDR3 protein: CASSPPSSYEQYF. The CDR3 DNA follows: TGTGCCAGCAGCCCGCCCAGTTCCTACGAGCAGTACTTC. V gene TRBV11-1 combines with J gene TRBJ2-7; D is uncertain. The CDR3 sequence is 13 residues long. Per germline, CDR1 SGHAT and CDR2 FQDESV (reference sequence). Trimming removed 5 bases from V and 1 base from J, with 9 bases in between.

The chain employs TRBV28 and TRBJ2-3; D remains unclear. Germline V gives CDR1 MDHEN, CDR2 SYDVKM. This CDR3 is 14 amino acids long. The V gene lost 2 bases and the J gene lost 10 bases, with 16 bases spanning the gap. CDR3 nucleotide sequence: TGTGCCAGCAGTTTAGGCCGCCAGGCGACTCCGCAGTATTTT. Translating gives CASSLGRQATPQYF.

This clone was observed once. The rearrangement joins TRBV4-2 to TRBJ1-2; D possibly corresponds to TRBD1 (5 bases). Germline assignment: CDR1 LGHNA and CDR2 YNFKEQ. The CDR3 consists of 14 residues. V was cut by 1 base and J by 3 bases, with 9 bases left in between. The CDR3 DNA is TGTGCCAGCAGCCAAGGGGGCGGGGACTATGGCTACACCTTC. Translated, it gives CASSQGGGDYGYTF.

V is TRBV28 and J is TRBJ2-2; the D is unclear. Per germline, CDR1 MDHEN and CDR2 SYDVKM. V was pared by 11 bases and J by 3 bases, with 16 bases between. This CDR3 comprises 14 residues. CDR3 protein: CAAYAPRDTGELFF. CDR3 bases: TGTGCCGCATATGCCCCCAGAGACACCGGGGAGCTGTTTTTT.

This chain joins TRBV5-6 and TRBJ1-3, with TRBD1 as a possible D gene (5 bases). CDR1 is SGHDT, CDR2 YYEEEE, per germline. V was shortened by 3 bases and J by 0 bases, with 13 bases between the two germline ends. This CDR3 comprises 16 residues. The CDR3 here is CASSSGRGYSGNTIYF. The CDR3, as DNA: TGTGCCAGCAGCTCAGGGAGGGGATACTCTGGAAACACCATATATTTT.

The sample holds one count of this clone. The chain is built from TRBV19 and TRBJ1-5; D might be TRBD1 (5 bases). The CDR3 totals 14 residues. V was clipped by 4 bases and J by 7 bases, with 14 bases between them. The V gene's germline CDR1 is LNHDA and CDR2 SQIVND (reference sequence). In nucleotides, the CDR3 is TGTGCCAGTAGTACCCAGGGAACCAGCCAGCCCCAGCATTTT. Its protein product is CASSTQGTSQPQHF.

This sequence joins TRBV5-8 and TRBJ1-6, with D hard to call. From germline, CDR1 is SGHTS and CDR2 YDEGEE. Trimming stripped 0 bases from V and 5 bases from J, with 6 bases between. The CDR3 covers 14 residues. As DNA, the CDR3 is TGTGCCAGCAGCTTGGCGCGGCATAATTCACCCCTCCACTTT. It specifies CASSLARHNSPLHF.

Only a few counts were recorded for this clone. The genes are TRBV5-5 and TRBJ1-2; 7 bases fit TRBD1. This CDR3 region has 15 residues. CDR1 and CDR2 from the germline V gene are SGHKS and YYEKEE (reference sequence). The V segment lost 3 bases and the J segment 5 bases; nucleotides outside the gene matches: 10. The CDR3 is CASSSLTQGGYGYTF. DNA of the CDR3: TGTGCCAGCAGCTCACTCACCCAGGGGGGGTATGGCTACACCTTC.

V and J are TRBV19 and TRBJ2-1; D possibly corresponds to TRBD2 (6 bases). With 6 bases removed from V and 12 bases from J, the gap between germline ends came to 15 bases. Germline lookup yields CDR1 LNHDA and CDR2 SQIVND (reference sequence). The CDR3 consists of 12 residues. The CDR3, as DNA: TGTGCCAGTAGGGGGGAGGAGGTGGGGCAGTTCTTC. Translation gives CASRGEEVGQFF.

This chain connects TRBV5-4 to TRBJ2-1, with no clear D. The CDR3 spans 15 residues. Trimming pared 5 bases from V and 0 bases from J, leaving 12 bases between. Germline CDR1 and CDR2: SGHNT and YYREEE (reference sequence). CDR3 region: CASRMTVSSYNEQFF. In DNA, the CDR3 is TGTGCCAGCAGAATGACCGTTAGCTCCTACAATGAGCAGTTCTTC. The complete variable domain, with remaining parts taken from reference TRBV5-4 and TRBJ2-1, reads ETGVTQSPTHLIKTRGQQVTLRCSSQSGHNTVSWYQQALGQGPQFIFQYYREEENGRGNFPPRFSGLQFPNYSSELNVNALELDDSALYLCASRMTVSSYNEQFFGPGTRLTVL.

The V call is TRBV6-4, the J call TRBJ1-1; D is undetermined. Trimming left V 3 bases short and J 1 base short, with 6 bases between. The CDR3 loop spans 13 amino acids. CDR1 and CDR2 (germline): MRHNA, SNTAGT. CDR3 protein: CASSEGRNTEAFF. The CDR3 coding sequence is TGTGCCAGCAGTGAAGGGCGGAACACTGAAGCTTTCTTT.

The rearrangement joins TRBV4-1 to TRBJ1-5; D ambiguous. The germline V gene encodes CDR1 MGHRA and CDR2 YSYEKL. The CDR3 is 14 residues long. The V end lost 0 bases, the J end lost 5 bases, and 8 bases lay between the germline ends. This chain's CDR3 is CASSQERVDQPQHF. In nucleotides, the CDR3 is TGCGCCAGCAGCCAAGAACGGGTTGATCAGCCCCAGCATTTT.

Within the sample, this clone is medium-sized. The sample contains more than one DNA sequence encoding this CDR3. The chain is built from TRBV7-6 and TRBJ2-7; the D is unclear. V was cut by 5 bases and J by 3 bases, with 11 bases left in between. This CDR3 is 13 amino acids long. Germline CDR1 reads SGHVS; CDR2 reads FNYEAQ. CDR3 nucleotides: TGTGCCAGCAGCCTCGGACCCAACTACGAGCAGTACGTC. The encoded protein is CASSLGPNYEQYV.

The chain links TRBV10-3 to TRBJ2-6, with D uncertain. The CDR3 covers 14 residues. Trimming pared 3 bases from V and 0 bases from J, leaving 3 bases between. Germline CDR1 ENHRY, CDR2 SYGVKD. The CDR3 loop is CAISDLSGANVLTF. Written as DNA, the CDR3 is TGTGCCATCAGTGATCTCTCTGGGGCCAACGTCCTGACTTTC.

With respect to this clone: Relative to the germline gene, one junction end is altered; a read error may explain this. The rearrangement links TRBV7-7 to TRBJ2-5, with D perhaps TRBD2 (6 bases). The V gene's germline CDR1 is SSHAT and CDR2 FNYEAQ (reference sequence). The CDR3 totals 15 residues. The chain's CDR3 is CASSLMGGLEETQYF. For the CDR3, the DNA is TGTGCTAGCAGCTTAATGGGGGGTCTGGAGGAGACCCAGTACTTC.

Only one count was recorded for this clone. The V call is TRBV11-3, the J call TRBJ2-3; a weak D match, TRBD2 (6 bases). The germline gives CDR1 SGHNT, CDR2 YENEEA. Trimming pared 1 base from V and 2 bases from J, leaving 7 bases between. The CDR3 runs to 14 residues. CDR3 coding DNA: TGTGCCAGCAGCTTAGGGACTAACACAGATACGCAGTATTTT. Translation gives CASSLGTNTDTQYF.

The chain couples TRBV6-5 to TRBJ1-1; D remains ambiguous. The V gene lost 6 bases and the J gene lost 0 bases, with 8 bases spanning the gap. The CDR3 has 13 amino acids. Looked up from germline, CDR1 is MNHEY and CDR2 is SVGAGI. The CDR3 reads CASRRFVNTEAFF. The CDR3 DNA reads as TGTGCCAGCAGGAGGTTCGTGAACACTGAAGCTTTCTTT.